This entry lists 9 T cell receptor beta chains sequenced from one sample in a study of blood T cell repertoires in COVID-19. Only in-frame clones appear in the TCRdb table, and some are missing; sequencing was by immunoSEQ multiplex PCR. Of some 70,000 clones listed, roughly 71% are singletons. Sequenced sample: peripheral blood. The source of these receptors is a man in his 60s with COVID-19, enrolled during active disease.

The genes are TRBV5-4 and TRBJ2-5; D is perhaps TRBD2 (7 bases). This CDR3 is built from 15 residues. Trimming shortened V by 0 bases and J by 5 bases, and 14 bases separated the two germline ends. CDR1 is SGHNT and CDR2 is YYREEE in the germline V gene (reference sequence). The CDR3 reads CASSLAGEGGETQYF. In nucleotides, the CDR3 is TGTGCCAGCAGCTTGGCCGGAGAGGGGGGGGAGACCCAGTACTTC.

The chain employs TRBV28 and TRBJ1-3; D perhaps matches TRBD1 (6 bases). V lost 2 bases and J lost 7, with 12 bases in between. This CDR3 spans 14 amino acids. Germline-derived CDR1 and CDR2 are MDHEN and SYDVKM. Here the CDR3 DNA reads TGTGCCAGCAGTTTAGGGGGCGTCTGGAACACCATATATTTT. Amino acids: CASSLGGVWNTIYF.

The chain is built from TRBV21-1 and TRBJ2-3; TRBD2 was called by the table and not checked on the DNA. TRBV21-1 counts as a pseudogene. CDR3 length: 14 amino acids. The CDR3 loop is CASRPRASTDTQYF. CDR3 DNA sequence: TGTGCCAGCCGTCCGCGGGCTAGCACAGATACGCAGTATTTT.

The CDR3 is CASRGDSNQPQHF. DNA for the CDR3: TGTGCCAGCAGAGGAGACAGCAATCAGCCCCAGCATTTT. V gene TRBV2 combines with J gene TRBJ1-5; D is unclear. Looked up from germline, CDR1 is SNHLY and CDR2 is FYNNEI. Deletions cut 6 bases from V and 1 base from J, with 7 bases between. The CDR3 contains 13 residues.

Only one count was recorded for this clone. The chain links TRBV19 to TRBJ1-5; TRBD1 agrees at 10 bases. The CDR3 consists of 16 residues. V shed 1 base, J shed 5 bases, and the junction held 5 bases outside the gene matches. Germline loops: CDR1 LNHDA, CDR2 SQIVND (reference sequence). CDR3 sequence: CASSIVETGGYQPQHF. The CDR3 DNA follows: TGTGCCAGTAGTATAGTCGAGACAGGGGGCTATCAGCCCCAGCATTTT.

This chain's CDR3 is CAWSRGQNNQPQHF. The CDR3 nucleotides read TGTGCCTGGAGTAGAGGGCAGAACAATCAGCCCCAGCATTTT. This rearrangement joins TRBV30 to TRBJ1-5; D is unclear. The CDR3 has 14 residues. Trimming stripped 2 bases from V and 3 bases from J, with 11 bases between. Per the germline V gene, CDR1 is GTSNPN and CDR2 is SVGIG (reference sequence).

The chain employs TRBV19 and TRBJ2-3, with 7 bases identical to TRBD1. CDR3 length: 14 residues. The junction had 6 bases not matched to a gene; V was cut back by 5 bases and J by 4 bases. Germline-derived CDR1 and CDR2 are LNHDA and SQIVND (reference sequence). CDR3 DNA: TGTGCCAGTAGTCAGGACAGGAGGTCAGATACGCAGTATTTT. Translating it yields CASSQDRRSDTQYF. Full variable domain (remainder filled in from reference TRBV19 and TRBJ2-3): DGGITQSPKYLFRKEGQNVTLSCEQNLNHDAMYWYRQDPGQGLRLIYYSQIVNDFQKGDIAEGYSVSREKKESFPLTVTSAQKNPTAFYLCASSQDRRSDTQYFGPGTRLTVL.

There are a few counts of this clone. The chain joins TRBV7-9 to TRBJ1-3; possibly TRBD1 for D (6 bases). Trimming left V 6 bases short and J 2 bases short, with 26 bases between. This CDR3 spans 19 amino acids. The V gene's germline CDR1 is SEHNR and CDR2 FQNEAQ (reference sequence). CDR3 bases: TGTGCCAGCAGACCTTGGAACGACTGGGGGCGCGGTACTGGAAACACCATATATTTT. Protein: CASRPWNDWGRGTGNTIYF.

The chain recombines TRBV27 with TRBJ2-6; the match to TRBD1 covers 8 bases. The CDR3 is 16 amino acids. V shed 5 bases and J 4 bases; nucleotides not matched to a gene: 7. CDR1 is MNHEY and CDR2 is SMNVEV in the germline V gene (reference sequence). The CDR3 loop reads CASSPRDRYGANVLTF. In nucleotides, the CDR3 is TGTGCCAGCAGTCCCCGGGACAGGTACGGGGCCAACGTCCTGACTTTC.